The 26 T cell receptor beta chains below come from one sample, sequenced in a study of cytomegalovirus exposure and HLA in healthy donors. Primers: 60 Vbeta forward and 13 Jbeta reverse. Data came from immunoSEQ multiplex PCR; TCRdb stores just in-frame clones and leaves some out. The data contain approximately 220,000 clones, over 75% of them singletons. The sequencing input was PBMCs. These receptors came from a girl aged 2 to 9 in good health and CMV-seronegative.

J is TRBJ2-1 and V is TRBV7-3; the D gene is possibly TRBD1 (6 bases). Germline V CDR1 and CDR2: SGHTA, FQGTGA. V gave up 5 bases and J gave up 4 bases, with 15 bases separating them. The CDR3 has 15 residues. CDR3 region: CASSNTGRPYNEQFF. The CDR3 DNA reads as TGTGCCAGCAGCAACACAGGGCGTCCTTACAATGAGCAGTTCTTC. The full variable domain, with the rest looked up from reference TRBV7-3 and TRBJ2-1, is GAGVSQTPSNKVTEKGKYVELRCDPISGHTALYWYRQSLGQGPEFLIYFQGTGAADDSGLPNDRFFAVRPEGSVSTLKIQRTERGDSAVYLCASSNTGRPYNEQFFGPGTRLTVL.

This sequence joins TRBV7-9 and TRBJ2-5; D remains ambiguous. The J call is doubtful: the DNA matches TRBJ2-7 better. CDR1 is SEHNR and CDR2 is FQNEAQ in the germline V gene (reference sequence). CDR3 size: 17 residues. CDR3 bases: TGTGCCAGCAGCCAAACTGACCGCCAGGAACGCGTCTACGAGCAGTACTTC. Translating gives CASSQTDRQERVYEQYF.

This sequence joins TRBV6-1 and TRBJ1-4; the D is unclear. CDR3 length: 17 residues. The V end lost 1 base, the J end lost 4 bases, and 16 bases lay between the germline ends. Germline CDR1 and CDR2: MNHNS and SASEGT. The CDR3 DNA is TGTGCCAGCAGTGAAGACATAACAGTCAGCCTTAATGAAAAACTGTTTTTT. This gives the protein CASSEDITVSLNEKLFF.

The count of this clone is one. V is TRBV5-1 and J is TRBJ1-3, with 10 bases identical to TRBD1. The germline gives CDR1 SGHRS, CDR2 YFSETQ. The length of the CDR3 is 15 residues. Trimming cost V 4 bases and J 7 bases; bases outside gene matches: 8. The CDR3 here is CASSRDRGLGNTIYF. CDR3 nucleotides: TGCGCCAGCAGCCGGGACAGGGGCCTCGGGAACACCATATATTTT.

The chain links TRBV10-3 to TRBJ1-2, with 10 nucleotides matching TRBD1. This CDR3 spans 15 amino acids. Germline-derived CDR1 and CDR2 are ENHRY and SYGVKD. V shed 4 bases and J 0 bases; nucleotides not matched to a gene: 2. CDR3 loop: CAISGDRGANYGYTF. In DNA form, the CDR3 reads TGTGCCATCAGTGGGGACAGGGGCGCTAACTATGGCTACACCTTC.

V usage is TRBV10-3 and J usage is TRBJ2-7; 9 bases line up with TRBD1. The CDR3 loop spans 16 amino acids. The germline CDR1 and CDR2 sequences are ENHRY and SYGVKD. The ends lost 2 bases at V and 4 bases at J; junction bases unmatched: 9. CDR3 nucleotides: TGTGCCATCAGTGAGGGGCTAACAGGGGGCTCGTACGAGCAGTACTTC. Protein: CAISEGLTGGSYEQYF.

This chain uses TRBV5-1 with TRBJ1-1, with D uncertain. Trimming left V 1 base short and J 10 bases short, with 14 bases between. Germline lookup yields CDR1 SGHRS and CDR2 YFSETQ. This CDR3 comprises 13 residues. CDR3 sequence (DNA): TGCGCCAGCAGCTTGTTGGTCGGGGAGGGAGCTTTCTTT. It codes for CASSLLVGEGAFF.

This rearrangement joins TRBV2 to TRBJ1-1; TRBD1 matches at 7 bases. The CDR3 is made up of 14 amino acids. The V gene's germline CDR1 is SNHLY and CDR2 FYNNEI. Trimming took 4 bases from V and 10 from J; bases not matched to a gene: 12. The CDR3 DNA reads TGTGCCAGCAGTGGTCCGGCAGGGGGACGTAGAGCTTTCTTT. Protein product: CASSGPAGGRRAFF.

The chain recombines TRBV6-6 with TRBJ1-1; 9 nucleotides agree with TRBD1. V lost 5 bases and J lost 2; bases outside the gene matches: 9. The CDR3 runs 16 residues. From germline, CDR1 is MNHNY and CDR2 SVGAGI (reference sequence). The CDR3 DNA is TGTGCCAGCAGTCTCCCGAAGGGACAGGGAAACACTGAAGCTTTCTTT. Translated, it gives CASSLPKGQGNTEAFF.

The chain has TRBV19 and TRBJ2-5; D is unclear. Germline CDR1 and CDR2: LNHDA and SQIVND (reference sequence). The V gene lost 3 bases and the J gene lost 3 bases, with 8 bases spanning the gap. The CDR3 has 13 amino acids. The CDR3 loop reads CASSIWPKETQYF. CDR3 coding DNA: TGTGCCAGTAGTATTTGGCCCAAAGAGACCCAGTACTTC.

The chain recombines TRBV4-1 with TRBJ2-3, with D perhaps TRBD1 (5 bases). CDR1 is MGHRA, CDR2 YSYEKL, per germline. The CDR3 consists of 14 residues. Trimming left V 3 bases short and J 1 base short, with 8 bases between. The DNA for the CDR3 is TGCGCCAGCAGCCAGGGGCCCGGCACAGATACGCAGTATTTT. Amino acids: CASSQGPGTDTQYF.

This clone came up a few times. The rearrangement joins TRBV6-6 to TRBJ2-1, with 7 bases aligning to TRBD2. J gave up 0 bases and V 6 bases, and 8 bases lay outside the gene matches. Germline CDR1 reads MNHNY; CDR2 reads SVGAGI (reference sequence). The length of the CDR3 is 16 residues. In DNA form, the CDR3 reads TGTGCCAGCAGGCTACTAGCGTCCAGCTCCTACAATGAGCAGTTCTTC. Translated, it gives CASRLLASSSYNEQFF.

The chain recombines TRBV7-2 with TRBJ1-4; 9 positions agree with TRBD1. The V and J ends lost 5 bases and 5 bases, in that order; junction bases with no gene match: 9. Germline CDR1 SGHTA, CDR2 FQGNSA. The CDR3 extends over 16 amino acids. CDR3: CASSLLGGTGNEKLFF. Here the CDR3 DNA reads TGTGCCAGCAGCCTATTAGGTGGGACAGGGAATGAAAAACTGTTTTTT.

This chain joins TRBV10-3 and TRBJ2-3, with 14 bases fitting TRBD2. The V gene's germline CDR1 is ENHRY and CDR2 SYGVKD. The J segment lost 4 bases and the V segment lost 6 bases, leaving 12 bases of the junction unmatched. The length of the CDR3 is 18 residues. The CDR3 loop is CAIRKGLAGAGSPDTQYF. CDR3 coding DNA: TGTGCCATCAGGAAGGGACTAGCGGGGGCCGGGAGTCCAGATACGCAGTATTTT.

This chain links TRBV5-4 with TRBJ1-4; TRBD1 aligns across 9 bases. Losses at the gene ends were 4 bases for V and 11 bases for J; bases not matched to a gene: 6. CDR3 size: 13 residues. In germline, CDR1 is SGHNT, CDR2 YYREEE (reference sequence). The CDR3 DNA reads TGTGCCAGCAGCCAAGACAGGGGGGAGAAACTGTTTTTT. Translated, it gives CASSQDRGEKLFF.

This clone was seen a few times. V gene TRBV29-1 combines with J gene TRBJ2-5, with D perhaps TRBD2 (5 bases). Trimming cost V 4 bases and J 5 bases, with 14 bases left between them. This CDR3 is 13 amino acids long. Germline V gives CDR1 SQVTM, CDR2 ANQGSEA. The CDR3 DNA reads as TGCAGCGTTGTCGGACTTCGGAGGGAGACCCAGTACTTC. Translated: CSVVGLRRETQYF.

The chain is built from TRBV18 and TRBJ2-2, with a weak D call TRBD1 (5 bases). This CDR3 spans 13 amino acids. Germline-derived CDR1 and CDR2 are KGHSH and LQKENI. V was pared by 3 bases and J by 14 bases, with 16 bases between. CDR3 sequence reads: CASSPQSSGILFF. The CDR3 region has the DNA TGTGCCAGCTCACCGCAAAGCTCAGGGATTCTGTTTTTT.

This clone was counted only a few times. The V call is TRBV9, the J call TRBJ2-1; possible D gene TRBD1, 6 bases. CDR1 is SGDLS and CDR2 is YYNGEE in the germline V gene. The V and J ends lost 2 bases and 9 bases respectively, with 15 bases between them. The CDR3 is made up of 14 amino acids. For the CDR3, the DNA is TGTGCCAGCAGCGTCCAAGGGTTCAGGGGTGAGCAGTTCTTC. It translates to CASSVQGFRGEQFF. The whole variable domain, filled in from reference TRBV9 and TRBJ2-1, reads DSGVTQTPKHLITATGQRVTLRCSPRSGDLSVYWYQQSLDQGLQFLIQYYNGEERAKGNILERFSAQQFPDLHSELNLSSLELGDSALYFCASSVQGFRGEQFFGPGTRLTVL.

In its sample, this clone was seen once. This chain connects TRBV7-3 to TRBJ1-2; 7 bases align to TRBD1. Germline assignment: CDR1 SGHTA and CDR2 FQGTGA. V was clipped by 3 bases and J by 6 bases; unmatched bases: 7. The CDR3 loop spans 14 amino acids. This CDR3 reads CASSLPDRVNGYTF. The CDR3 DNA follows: TGTGCCAGCAGCTTGCCAGACAGGGTCAATGGCTACACCTTC.

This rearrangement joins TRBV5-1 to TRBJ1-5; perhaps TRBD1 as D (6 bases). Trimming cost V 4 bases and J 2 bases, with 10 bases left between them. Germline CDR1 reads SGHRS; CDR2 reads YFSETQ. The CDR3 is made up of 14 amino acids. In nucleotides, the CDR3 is TGCGCCAGCAGCCCCAGGGGAGGCAATCAGCCCCAGCATTTT. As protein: CASSPRGGNQPQHF.

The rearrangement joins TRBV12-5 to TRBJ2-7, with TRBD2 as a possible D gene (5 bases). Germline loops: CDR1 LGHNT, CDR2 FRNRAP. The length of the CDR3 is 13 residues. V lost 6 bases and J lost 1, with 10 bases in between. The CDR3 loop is CASGSGKSYEQYF. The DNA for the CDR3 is TGTGCTAGTGGCTCCGGGAAGTCCTACGAGCAGTACTTC.

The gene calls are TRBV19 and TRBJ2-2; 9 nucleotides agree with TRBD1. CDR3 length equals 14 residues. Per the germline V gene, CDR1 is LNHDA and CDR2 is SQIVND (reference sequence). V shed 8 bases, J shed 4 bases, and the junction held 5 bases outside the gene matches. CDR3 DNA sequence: TGTGCCAGTGTCCCGGGACAGGGCACCGGGGAGCTGTTTTTT. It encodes CASVPGQGTGELFF. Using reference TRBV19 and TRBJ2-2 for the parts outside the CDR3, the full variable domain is DGGITQSPKYLFRKEGQNVTLSCEQNLNHDAMYWYRQDPGQGLRLIYYSQIVNDFQKGDIAEGYSVSREKKESFPLTVTSAQKNPTAFYLCASVPGQGTGELFFGEGSRLTVL.

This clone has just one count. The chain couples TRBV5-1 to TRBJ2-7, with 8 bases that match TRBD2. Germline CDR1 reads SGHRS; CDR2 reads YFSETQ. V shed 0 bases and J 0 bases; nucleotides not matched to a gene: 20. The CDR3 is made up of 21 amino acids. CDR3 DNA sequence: TGCGCCAGCAGCTTGGCCGGTGGAAGCGGGAGCTTGTTAAATCCCTCCTACGAGCAGTACTTC. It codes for CASSLAGGSGSLLNPSYEQYF.

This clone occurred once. The CDR3 protein is CASSDGLAGNTYEQYF. In DNA, the CDR3 is TGTGCCAGCAGCGACGGACTAGCGGGAAATACCTACGAGCAGTACTTC. The chain couples TRBV5-5 to TRBJ2-7; TRBD2 matches at 12 bases. This CDR3 has 16 residues. Trimming removed 4 bases from V and 2 bases from J; junction bases left unmatched: 7. Per germline, CDR1 SGHKS and CDR2 YYEKEE (reference sequence).

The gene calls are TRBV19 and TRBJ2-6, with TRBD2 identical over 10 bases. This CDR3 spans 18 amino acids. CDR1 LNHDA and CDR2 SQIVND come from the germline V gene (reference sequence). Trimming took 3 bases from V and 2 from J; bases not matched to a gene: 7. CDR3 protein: CASSIGLAGDAGANVLTF. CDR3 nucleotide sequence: TGTGCCAGTAGTATTGGCCTAGCGGGAGACGCTGGGGCCAACGTCCTGACTTTC. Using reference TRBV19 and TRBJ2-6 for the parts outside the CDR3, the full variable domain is DGGITQSPKYLFRKEGQNVTLSCEQNLNHDAMYWYRQDPGQGLRLIYYSQIVNDFQKGDIAEGYSVSREKKESFPLTVTSAQKNPTAFYLCASSIGLAGDAGANVLTFGAGSRLTVL.

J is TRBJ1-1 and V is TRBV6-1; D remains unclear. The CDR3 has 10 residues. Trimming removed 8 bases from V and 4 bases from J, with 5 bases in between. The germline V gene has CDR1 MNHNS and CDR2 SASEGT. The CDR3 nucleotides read TGTGCCAGCTCCCTCACTGAAGCTTTCTTT. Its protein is CASSLTEAFF.